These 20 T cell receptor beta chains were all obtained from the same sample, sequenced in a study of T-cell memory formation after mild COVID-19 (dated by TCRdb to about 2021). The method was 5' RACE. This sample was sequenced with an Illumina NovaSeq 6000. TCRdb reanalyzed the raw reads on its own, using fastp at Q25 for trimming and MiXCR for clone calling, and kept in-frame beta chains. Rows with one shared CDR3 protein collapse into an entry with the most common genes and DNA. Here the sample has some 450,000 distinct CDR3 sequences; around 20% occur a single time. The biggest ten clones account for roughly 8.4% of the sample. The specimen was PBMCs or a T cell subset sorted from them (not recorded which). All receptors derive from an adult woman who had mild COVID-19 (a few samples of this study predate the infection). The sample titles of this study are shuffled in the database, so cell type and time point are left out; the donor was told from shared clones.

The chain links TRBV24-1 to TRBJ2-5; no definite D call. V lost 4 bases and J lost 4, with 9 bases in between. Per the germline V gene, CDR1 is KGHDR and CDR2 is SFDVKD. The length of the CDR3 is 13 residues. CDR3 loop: CATSESSIETQYF. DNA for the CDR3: TGTGCCACCAGTGAATCTTCCATAGAGACCCAGTACTTC.

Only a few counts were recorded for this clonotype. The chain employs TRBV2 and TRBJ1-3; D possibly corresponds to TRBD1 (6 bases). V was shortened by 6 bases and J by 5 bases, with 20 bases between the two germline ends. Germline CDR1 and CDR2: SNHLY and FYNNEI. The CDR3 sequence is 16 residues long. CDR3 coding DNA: TGTGCCAGCAGGCCTACACAGGGACCCGCGAGAAACACCATATATTTT. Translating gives CASRPTQGPARNTIYF.

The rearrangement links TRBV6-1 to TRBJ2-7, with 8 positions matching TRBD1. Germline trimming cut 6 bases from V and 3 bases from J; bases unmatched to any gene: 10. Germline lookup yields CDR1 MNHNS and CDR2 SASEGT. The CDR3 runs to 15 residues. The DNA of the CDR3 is TGTGCCAGCAGCACCGGGACAGGTCCTGTCTACGAGCAGTACTTC. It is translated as CASSTGTGPVYEQYF.

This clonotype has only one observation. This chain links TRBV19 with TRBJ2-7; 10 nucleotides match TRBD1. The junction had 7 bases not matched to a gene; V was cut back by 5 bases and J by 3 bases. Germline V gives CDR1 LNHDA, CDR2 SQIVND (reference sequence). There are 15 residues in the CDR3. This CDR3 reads CASSPETGGVYEQYF. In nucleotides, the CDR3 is TGTGCCAGTAGTCCAGAGACAGGGGGCGTCTACGAGCAGTACTTC.

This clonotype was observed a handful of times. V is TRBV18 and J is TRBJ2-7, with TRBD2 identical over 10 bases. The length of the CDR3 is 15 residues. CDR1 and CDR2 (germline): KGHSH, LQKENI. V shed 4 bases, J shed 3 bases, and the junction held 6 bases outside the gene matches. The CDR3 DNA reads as TGTGCCAGCTCACTAGCGGGAGGAACTAACTACGAGCAGTACTTC. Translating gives CASSLAGGTNYEQYF. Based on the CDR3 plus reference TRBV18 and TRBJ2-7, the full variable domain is NAGVMQNPRHLVRRRGQEARLRCSPMKGHSHVYWYRQLPEEGLKFMVYLQKENIIDESGMPKERFSAEFPKEGPSILRIQQVVRGDSAAYFCASSLAGGTNYEQYFGPGTRLTVT.

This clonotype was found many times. CDR3 protein: CASSVQTGDTGETQYF. The CDR3 DNA reads TGTGCCAGCAGCGTCCAGACCGGGGACACAGGAGAGACCCAGTACTTC. The J gene is TRBJ2-5, the V gene TRBV9; D is perhaps TRBD1 (6 bases). V shed 2 bases and J shed 4 bases, with 18 bases lying between them. This CDR3 region has 16 residues. Germline CDR1 is SGDLS and CDR2 is YYNGEE.

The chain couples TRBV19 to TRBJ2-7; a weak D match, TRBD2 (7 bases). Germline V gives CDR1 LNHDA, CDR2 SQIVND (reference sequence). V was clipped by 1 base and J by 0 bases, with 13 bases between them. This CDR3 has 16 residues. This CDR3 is CASSIAGGVSSYEQYF. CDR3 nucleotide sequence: TGTGCCAGTAGTATAGCGGGGGGCGTTAGCTCCTACGAGCAGTACTTC.

In nucleotides, the CDR3 is TGTGCCAGCACCTTAGGGACTATTAGCACAGATACGCAGTATTTT. This encodes CASTLGTISTDTQYF. The chain recombines TRBV12-3 or TRBV12-4 with TRBJ2-3; 7 positions match TRBD2. This CDR3 comprises 15 residues. The V and J ends lost 7 bases and 0 bases, in that order; junction bases with no gene match: 7.

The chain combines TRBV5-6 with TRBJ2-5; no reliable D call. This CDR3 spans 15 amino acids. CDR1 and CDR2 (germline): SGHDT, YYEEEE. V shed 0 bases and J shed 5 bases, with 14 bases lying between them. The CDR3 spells CASSLAGPAIETQYF. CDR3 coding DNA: TGTGCCAGCAGCTTGGCTGGACCAGCAATCGAGACCCAGTACTTC.

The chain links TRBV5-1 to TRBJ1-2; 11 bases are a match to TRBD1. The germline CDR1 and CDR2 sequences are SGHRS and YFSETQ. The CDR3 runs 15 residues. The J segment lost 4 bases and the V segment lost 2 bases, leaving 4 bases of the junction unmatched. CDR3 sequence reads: CASSFGGTGGYGYTF. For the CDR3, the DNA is TGCGCCAGCAGCTTCGGAGGGACAGGGGGCTATGGCTACACCTTC.

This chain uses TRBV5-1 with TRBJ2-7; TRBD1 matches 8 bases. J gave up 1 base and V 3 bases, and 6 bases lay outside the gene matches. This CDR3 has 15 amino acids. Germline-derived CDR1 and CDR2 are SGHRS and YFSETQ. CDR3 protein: CASSWTGPSSYEQYF. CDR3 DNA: TGCGCCAGCAGCTGGACAGGGCCGAGTTCCTACGAGCAGTACTTC.

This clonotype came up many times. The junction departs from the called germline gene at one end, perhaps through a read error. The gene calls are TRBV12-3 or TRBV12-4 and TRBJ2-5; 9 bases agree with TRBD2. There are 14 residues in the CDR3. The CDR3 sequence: CASSPGTSRETQYF. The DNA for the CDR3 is TGCGCCAGCAGCCCCGGGACTAGCAGGGAGACCCAGTACTTC.

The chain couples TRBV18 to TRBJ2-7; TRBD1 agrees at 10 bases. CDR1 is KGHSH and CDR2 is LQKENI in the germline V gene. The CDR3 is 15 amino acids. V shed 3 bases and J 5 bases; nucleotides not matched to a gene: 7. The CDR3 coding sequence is TGTGCCAGCTCACCCGGGACAGGGGACGGGAACGAGCAGTACTTC. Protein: CASSPGTGDGNEQYF. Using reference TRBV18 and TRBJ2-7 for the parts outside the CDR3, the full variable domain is NAGVMQNPRHLVRRRGQEARLRCSPMKGHSHVYWYRQLPEEGLKFMVYLQKENIIDESGMPKERFSAEFPKEGPSILRIQQVVRGDSAAYFCASSPGTGDGNEQYFGPGTRLTVT.

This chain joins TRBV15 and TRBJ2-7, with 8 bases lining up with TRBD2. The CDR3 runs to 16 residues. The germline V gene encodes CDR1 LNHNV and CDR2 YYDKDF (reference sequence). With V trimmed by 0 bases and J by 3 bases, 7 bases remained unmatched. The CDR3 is CATSRDRAGGRYEQYF. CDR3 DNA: TGTGCCACCAGCAGAGATAGGGCGGGGGGTCGCTACGAGCAGTACTTC.

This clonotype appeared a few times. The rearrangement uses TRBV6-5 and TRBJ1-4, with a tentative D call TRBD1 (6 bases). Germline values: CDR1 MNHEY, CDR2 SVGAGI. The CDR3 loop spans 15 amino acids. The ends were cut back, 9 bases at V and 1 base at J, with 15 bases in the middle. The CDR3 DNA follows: TGTGCCAGTTCAGCCGACAGGCGAACTAATGAAAAACTGTTTTTT. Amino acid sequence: CASSADRRTNEKLFF.

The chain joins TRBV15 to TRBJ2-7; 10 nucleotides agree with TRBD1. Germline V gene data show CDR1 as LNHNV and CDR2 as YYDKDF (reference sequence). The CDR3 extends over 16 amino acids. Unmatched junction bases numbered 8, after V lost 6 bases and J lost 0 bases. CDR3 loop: CATRRDRGPSSYEQYF. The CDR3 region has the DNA TGTGCCACCAGGCGGGACAGGGGCCCAAGCTCCTACGAGCAGTACTTC.

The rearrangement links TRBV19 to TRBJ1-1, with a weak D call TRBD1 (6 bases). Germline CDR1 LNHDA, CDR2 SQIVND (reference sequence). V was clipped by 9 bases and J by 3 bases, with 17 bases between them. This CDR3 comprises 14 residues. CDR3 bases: TGTGCCAGCGCCCGGGGCAGGGGAGACACTGAAGCTTTCTTT. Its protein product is CASARGRGDTEAFF.

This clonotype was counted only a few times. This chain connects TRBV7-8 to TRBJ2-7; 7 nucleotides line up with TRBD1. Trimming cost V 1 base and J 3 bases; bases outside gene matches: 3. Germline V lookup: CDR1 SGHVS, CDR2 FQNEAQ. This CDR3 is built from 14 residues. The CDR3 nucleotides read TGTGCCAGCAGCTTAGACGCAGGGGGCTACGAGCAGTACTTC. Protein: CASSLDAGGYEQYF.

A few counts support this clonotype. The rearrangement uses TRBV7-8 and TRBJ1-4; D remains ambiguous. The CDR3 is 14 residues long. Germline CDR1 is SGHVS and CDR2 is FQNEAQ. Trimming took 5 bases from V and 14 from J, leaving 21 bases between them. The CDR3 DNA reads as TGTGCCAGCAGCGCCGGGATCGGAGGGCTGGGTCTGTTTTTT. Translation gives CASSAGIGGLGLFF.

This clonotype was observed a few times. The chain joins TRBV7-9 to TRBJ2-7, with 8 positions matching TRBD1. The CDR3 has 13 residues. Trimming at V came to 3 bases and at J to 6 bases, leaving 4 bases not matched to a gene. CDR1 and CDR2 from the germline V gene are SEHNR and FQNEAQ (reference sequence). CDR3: CASSFPGGVEQYF. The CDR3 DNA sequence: TGTGCCAGCAGCTTCCCAGGGGGCGTCGAGCAGTACTTC. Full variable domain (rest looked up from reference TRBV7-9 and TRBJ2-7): DTGVSQNPRHKITKRGQNVTFRCDPISEHNRLYWYRQTLGQGPEFLTYFQNEAQLEKSRLLSDRFSAERPKGSFSTLEIQRTEQGDSAMYLCASSFPGGVEQYFGPGTRLTVT.